These 26 T cell receptor beta chains came from one sample sequenced in a study of T-cell memory formation after mild COVID-19. One entry per CDR3 protein, called by TCRdb with MiXCR from the 5' RACE reads. The sample includes about 240,000 distinct CDR3 sequences, 8.5% to 9.5% of them seen just once. The sequencing input was PBMCs or a T cell subset sorted from them (not recorded which). Receptors originate from a young man who had mild COVID-19 (a few samples of this study predate the infection). Cell type and time point are not known.

This clonotype was detected only a few times. CDR3 residues: CASSSQGAGGLSTDTQYF. The CDR3 DNA sequence: TGTGCCAGCAGCTCACAGGGAGCGGGGGGGCTTAGCACAGATACGCAGTATTTT. The chain links TRBV9 to TRBJ2-3, with TRBD2 matching over 10 bases. V dropped 4 bases and J dropped 0; count of bases not matched to a gene: 11. Germline loops: CDR1 SGDLS, CDR2 YYNGEE. The CDR3 covers 18 residues.

The chain combines TRBV6-1 with TRBJ2-2; unclear D gene. The V gene's germline CDR1 is MNHNS and CDR2 SASEGT. CDR3 length: 14 amino acids. V was clipped by 0 bases and J by 8 bases, with 10 bases between them. CDR3 sequence (DNA): TGTGCCAGCAGTGAAGCGCAAAATGAGGGGGAGCTGTTTTTT. Protein sequence: CASSEAQNEGELFF.

The chain links TRBV2 to TRBJ1-2, with D possibly matching TRBD1 (5 bases). Trimming shortened V by 6 bases and J by 7 bases, and 12 bases separated the two germline ends. The CDR3 length is 12 residues. Germline V CDR1 and CDR2: SNHLY, FYNNEI. CDR3 sequence: CASSQGRTGYTF. The CDR3 DNA reads TGTGCCAGCAGCCAGGGTAGAACTGGCTACACCTTC.

This clonotype was detected many times. The chain couples TRBV24-1 to TRBJ2-2, with D perhaps matching TRBD1 or TRBD2 (5 bases each). Germline V lookup: CDR1 KGHDR, CDR2 SFDVKD. The V gene lost 3 bases and the J gene lost 4 bases, with 17 bases spanning the gap. This CDR3 has 17 residues. The CDR3 coding sequence is TGTGCCACCAGTGATACATTTTACGCAGGGAGCACCGGGGAGCTGTTTTTT. Its translation: CATSDTFYAGSTGELFF.

V and J are TRBV4-3 and TRBJ2-2, with D uncertain. The V and J ends lost 1 base and 5 bases respectively, with 14 bases between them. The V gene's germline CDR1 is LGHNA and CDR2 YSLEER. The CDR3 loop spans 16 amino acids. CDR3 amino acids: CASSQGRLVTTGELFF. The DNA for the CDR3 is TGCGCCAGCAGCCAAGGGCGCTTGGTGACAACCGGGGAGCTGTTTTTT.

This sequence joins TRBV6-5 and TRBJ2-5; 8 bases are shared with TRBD2. CDR1 MNHEY and CDR2 SVGAGI come from the germline V gene. This CDR3 has 17 amino acids. With V trimmed by 5 bases and J by 2 bases, 13 bases remained unmatched. CDR3 sequence reads: CASSPPGSGGPQETQYF. The CDR3 bases are TGTGCCAGCAGTCCGCCCGGAAGCGGGGGTCCTCAAGAGACCCAGTACTTC.

CDR3 DNA: TGCGCCAGCAGCTTGGTAACGGCAGGGACCGGGGAGCTGTTTTTT. It encodes CASSLVTAGTGELFF. The V gene is TRBV5-1, the J gene TRBJ2-2; D possibly corresponds to TRBD1 (5 bases). CDR3 length: 15 amino acids. Between the trimmed V and J ends, which lost 0 bases and 5 bases, there was a span of 11 bases. In germline, CDR1 is SGHRS, CDR2 YFSETQ.

There are many counts of this clonotype. This sequence joins TRBV5-1 and TRBJ2-3, with a weak D call TRBD2 (6 bases). CDR1 is SGHRS and CDR2 is YFSETQ in the germline V gene. V was pared by 4 bases and J by 0 bases, with 9 bases between. The CDR3 contains 14 residues. In nucleotides, the CDR3 is TGCGCCAGCAGCGTTGGGACTAGCACAGATACGCAGTATTTT. Translated: CASSVGTSTDTQYF.

The J gene is TRBJ2-2, the V gene TRBV7-2; no reliable D call. Germline CDR1 and CDR2: SGHTA and FQGNSA. CDR3 length: 13 residues. V was cut by 8 bases and J by 6 bases, with 13 bases left in between. CDR3 in DNA: TGTGCCAGCGTTCCGGTTCTGTCCGGGGAGCTGTTTTTT. It yields the protein CASVPVLSGELFF.

CDR3 DNA: TGTGCCAGCAAGGACAGGGGCCTTGTGGAGCAGTACTTC. Translated, it gives CASKDRGLVEQYF. This chain connects TRBV27 to TRBJ2-7, with 9 bases lining up with TRBD1. This CDR3 region has 13 residues. Germline loops: CDR1 MNHEY, CDR2 SMNVEV (reference sequence). J was trimmed by 7 bases and V by 7 bases; bases with no gene match: 8.

This clonotype was observed a handful of times. V is TRBV20-1 and J is TRBJ2-1; TRBD1 matches 7 bases. Trimming cost V 6 bases and J 9 bases; bases outside gene matches: 5. Germline assignment: CDR1 DFQATT and CDR2 SNEGSKA (reference sequence). The CDR3 has 11 amino acids. The CDR3 DNA reads as TGCAGTGCCATAGGGGGCGGTGAGCAGTTCTTC. Protein sequence: CSAIGGGEQFF.

The rearrangement links TRBV5-4 to TRBJ1-1, with a possible D match to TRBD1 (5 bases). Trimming shortened V by 0 bases and J by 1 base, and 10 bases separated the two germline ends. Germline assignment: CDR1 SGHNT and CDR2 YYREEE (reference sequence). The CDR3 loop spans 15 amino acids. For the CDR3, the DNA is TGTGCCAGCAGCTTGGCTAGTCAGGGGAACACTGAAGCTTTCTTT. Protein product: CASSLASQGNTEAFF.

V usage is TRBV4-2 and J usage is TRBJ1-2; D might be TRBD1 (5 bases). Trimming stripped 1 base from V and 5 bases from J, with 11 bases between. CDR1 is LGHNA, CDR2 YNFKEQ, per germline. This CDR3 has 14 residues. The DNA of the CDR3 is TGTGCCAGCAGCCAAGGGGGCAAGGGATATGGCTACACCTTC. Residues: CASSQGGKGYGYTF.

In this sample, this clonotype turned up many times. The gene calls are TRBV3-1 and TRBJ1-1, with 10 bases lining up with TRBD1. The CDR3 loop spans 13 amino acids. V gave up 2 bases and J gave up 11 bases; unmatched junction bases: 5. From germline, CDR1 is LGHDT and CDR2 YNNKEL (reference sequence). The CDR3 loop reads CASSQRGTGEAFF. Written as DNA, the CDR3 is TGTGCCAGCAGCCAAAGAGGGACAGGGGAGGCTTTCTTT. Looking up the rest from reference TRBV3-1 and TRBJ1-1 gives the full variable domain: DTAVSQTPKYLVTQMGNDKSIKCEQNLGHDTMYWYKQDSKKFLKIMFSYNNKELIINETVPNRFSPKSPDKAHLNLHINSLELGDSAVYFCASSQRGTGEAFFGQGTRLTVV.

The table lists this clonotype with a few counts. V gene TRBV5-8 combines with J gene TRBJ2-1; unclear D gene. The V and J ends lost 0 bases and 7 bases respectively, with 8 bases between them. Germline V gives CDR1 SGHTS, CDR2 YDEGEE. The CDR3 loop spans 13 amino acids. The CDR3 DNA sequence: TGTGCCAGCAGCTTGGGAAATAGGAATGAGCAGTTCTTC. Its protein product is CASSLGNRNEQFF.

This clonotype has a handful of counts. One end of the junction varies from germline; a read error may be responsible. V is TRBV7-2 and J is TRBJ2-5; D is undetermined. Germline V gene sequence: CDR1 SGHTA, CDR2 FQGNSA. The CDR3 is 9 amino acids. The CDR3 is CASSFPLEF. The CDR3 DNA is TGTGCCAGCAGCTTCCCTCTGGAGTTC.

This clonotype was counted at least ten times. The V and J genes are TRBV5-5 and TRBJ2-2; perhaps TRBD1 as D (6 bases). CDR3 length: 16 amino acids. Trimming left V 4 bases short and J 3 bases short, with 16 bases between. Germline-derived CDR1 and CDR2 are SGHKS and YYEKEE (reference sequence). As DNA, the CDR3 is TGTGCCAGCAGCCGACCCCCAGGGGCTGACACCGGGGAGCTGTTTTTT. It encodes CASSRPPGADTGELFF.

The chain combines TRBV5-1 with TRBJ1-2; D unresolved. CDR3 length: 16 residues. The V gene lost 4 bases and the J gene lost 0 bases, with 16 bases spanning the gap. The germline V gene has CDR1 SGHRS and CDR2 YFSETQ. The CDR3 here is CASSPRRPPANYGYTF. CDR3 DNA: TGCGCCAGCAGCCCCCGGCGGCCTCCGGCTAACTATGGCTACACCTTC.

This clonotype has ten or more counts. V is TRBV20-1 and J is TRBJ1-4; weak D call: TRBD1 (6 bases). The ends were cut back, 3 bases at V and 2 bases at J, with 10 bases in the middle. The CDR3 totals 14 residues. Germline V lookup: CDR1 DFQATT, CDR2 SNEGSKA (reference sequence). The CDR3 loop reads CSASRDTTNEKLFF. CDR3 DNA: TGCAGTGCTAGCCGGGACACCACTAATGAAAAACTGTTTTTT.

In this sample, this clonotype turned up a few times. This chain joins TRBV20-1 and TRBJ1-1; the match to TRBD1 covers 8 bases. V trimming: 5 bases; J trimming: 7 bases; junction bases outside the gene matches: 15. Germline values: CDR1 DFQATT, CDR2 SNEGSKA (reference sequence). The CDR3 consists of 15 residues. In DNA, the CDR3 is TGCAGTGCTTACGATAAACTCAGGGGGCTCAGTGAAGCTTTCTTT. This encodes CSAYDKLRGLSEAFF.

This clonotype was seen a few times. CDR3 protein: CASTPGMGRGTQYF. DNA of the CDR3: TGTGCCAGCACCCCTGGAATGGGGCGAGGGACCCAGTACTTC. The rearrangement links TRBV7-2 to TRBJ2-5; maybe TRBD1 (5 bases). CDR1 is SGHTA, CDR2 FQGNSA, per germline. V was shortened by 7 bases and J by 7 bases, with 19 bases between the two germline ends. The CDR3 covers 14 residues.

This clonotype was recorded many times. CDR3 coding DNA: TGTGCCAGCAGCCGGGCCCGAATACTGAACACCGGGGAGCTGTTTTTT. It yields the protein CASSRARILNTGELFF. The chain couples TRBV12-3 or TRBV12-4 to TRBJ2-2; D not resolved. The CDR3 runs to 16 residues. The V end was cut by 6 bases, the J end by 1 base, with 15 bases between.

The rearrangement joins TRBV3-1 to TRBJ2-7, with 8 positions matching TRBD2. The CDR3 is 17 amino acids. J was trimmed by 6 bases and V by 6 bases; bases with no gene match: 19. CDR1 is LGHDT, CDR2 YNNKEL, per germline (reference sequence). For the CDR3, the DNA is TGTGCCAGCAGTCGTCCTTCCTTCCGGGGGGGCTGTGGCGAGCAGTACGTC. Protein sequence: CASSRPSFRGGCGEQYV.

This clonotype was detected a few times. This chain joins TRBV6-6 and TRBJ2-1; TRBD1 matches at 7 bases. The CDR3 contains 18 residues. The trim removed 0 bases at V and 5 bases at J, leaving 13 bases unmatched. The V gene's germline CDR1 is MNHNY and CDR2 SVGAGI (reference sequence). Written as DNA, the CDR3 is TGTGCCAGCAGTTACTCCCGCCGGACAGGAACGGCCAACAATGAGCAGTTCTTC. Residues: CASSYSRRTGTANNEQFF.

This clonotype was observed a few times. The genes are TRBV6-5 and TRBJ2-7; either TRBD1 or TRBD2 may fit D (5 bases each). This CDR3 contains 13 residues. V shed 7 bases and J shed 0 bases, with 10 bases lying between them. Germline CDR1 MNHEY, CDR2 SVGAGI. In DNA, the CDR3 is TGTGCCAGCACGGGACGGCCCTCCTACGAGCAGTACTTC. It codes for CASTGRPSYEQYF.

This clonotype was seen ten or more times. The V gene is TRBV25-1, the J gene TRBJ2-4; tentative D call: TRBD1 (6 bases). Germline CDR1 MGHDK, CDR2 SYGVNS. CDR3 length: 15 amino acids. The ends were cut back, 9 bases at V and 0 bases at J, with 15 bases in the middle. The CDR3 spells CASLDSKGAKNIQYF. The CDR3 bases are TGTGCCAGTCTGGACAGCAAAGGAGCCAAAAACATTCAGTACTTC.